This TCR beta chain emerged from a study of T cells after yellow fever vaccination. The CDR3 spans 16 residues. Germline loops: CDR1 LNHDA, CDR2 SQIVND (reference sequence). With 5 bases removed from V and 0 bases from J, the gap between germline ends came to 14 bases. In TCRdb, the 5' RACE reads were re-called with MiXCR into one record per CDR3 protein. This sample has hundreds of thousands of distinct CDR3 sequences, with 8.7% found just once. This clonotype was counted only a few times. The sequence came from a man younger than 35 who received the YFV17D yellow fever vaccine. The chain has TRBV19 and TRBJ1-5; D is uncertain. The input for sequencing was PBMCs, taken on the day of the first yellow fever vaccination. In DNA form, the CDR3 reads TGTGCCAGTAGTCCCCGCGGGATTTATAGCAATCAGCCCCAGCATTTT. This codes for CASSPRGIYSNQPQHF. The full variable domain, in which reference TRBV19 and TRBJ1-5 provide the parts outside the CDR3, is DGGITQSPKYLFRKEGQNVTLSCEQNLNHDAMYWYRQDPGQGLRLIYYSQIVNDFQKGDIAEGYSVSREKKESFPLTVTSAQKNPTAFYLCASSPRGIYSNQPQHFGDGTRLSIL.